Listed below are T cell receptor beta chains from one sample, sequenced in a study of response to subunit inactivated influenza vaccine. TCRdb used MiXCR to reprocess the RT-PCR reads, holding one entry per CDR3 protein. The table records around 570,000 distinct CDR3 sequences, less than 10% of them present only once. Specimen: PBMCs from blood, collected less than 25 months after vaccination. The source is a man between 50 and 75 years old who received an inactivated influenza vaccine. CDR3s include the opening cysteine and the closing phenylalanine or tryptophan. Each record gives: J gene, clone size, V gene, D gene, CDR3 DNA, CDR3 protein. A D gene is named only where the DNA matches it firmly. Size values are once, few and many counts, or a class for expanded clones, and some rows have none.

J gene: TRBJ2-2; clone size: few; V gene: TRBV9; D gene: TRBD1; CDR3 DNA: TGTGCCAGCAGCGCGGGACAGATGAACACCGGGGAGCTGTTTTTT; CDR3 protein: CASSAGQMNTGELFF
J gene: TRBJ2-7; clone size: many; V gene: TRBV12-3/TRBV12-4; D gene: NA; CDR3 DNA: TGTGCCAGCTGTCAAAACGAAGTGCGCGAGCAGTACTTC; CDR3 protein: CASCQNEVREQYF
J gene: TRBJ2-7; clone size: many; V gene: TRBV5-1; D gene: NA; CDR3 DNA: TGCGCCAGCAGCTTGGAAAGGCAGGCGGAGCAGTACTTC; CDR3 protein: CASSLERQAEQYF
J gene: TRBJ2-5; clone size: many; V gene: TRBV5-4; D gene: NA; CDR3 DNA: TGTGCCAGCAGCTTGGATCCGGGAGAGGAGACCCAGTACTTC; CDR3 protein: CASSLDPGEETQYF
J gene: TRBJ1-1; clone size: NA; V gene: TRBV12-3/TRBV12-4; D gene: NA; CDR3 DNA: TGTGCCAGCAGTTTAGGGGGTGCGCAATATGAAGCTTTCTTT; CDR3 protein: CASSLGGAQYEAFF
J gene: TRBJ1-6; clone size: few; V gene: TRBV6-2/TRBV6-3; D gene: NA; CDR3 DNA: TGTGCCAGCAACGAGGACGGCGGTTCACCCCTCCACTTT; CDR3 protein: CASNEDGGSPLHF
J gene: TRBJ1-1; clone size: many; V gene: TRBV7-2; D gene: TRBD1; CDR3 DNA: TGCGCCAGCAGCTTGGACAGGGACACTGAAGCTTTCTTT; CDR3 protein: CASSLDRDTEAFF
J gene: TRBJ2-1; clone size: many; V gene: TRBV5-1; D gene: TRBD2; CDR3 DNA: TGCGCCAGCAGCTTGGCCCAGCGGGAGTATAATGAGCAGTTCTTC; CDR3 protein: CASSLAQREYNEQFF
J gene: TRBJ2-5; clone size: NA; V gene: TRBV5-4; D gene: NA; CDR3 DNA: TGTGCCAGCAGCTTGACGAGGCAGGGCCAAGAGACCCAGTACTTC; CDR3 protein: CASSLTRQGQETQYF
J gene: TRBJ1-5; clone size: few; V gene: TRBV12-3/TRBV12-4; D gene: NA; CDR3 DNA: TGTGCCAGCAGTTTCGGCACCCTCAATCAGCCCCAGCATTTT; CDR3 protein: CASSFGTLNQPQHF
J gene: TRBJ1-1; clone size: few; V gene: TRBV20-1; D gene: TRBD1; CDR3 DNA: TGCAGTGCTATCTCCGGGACAGGGGGTTACACTGAAGCTTTCTTT; CDR3 protein: CSAISGTGGYTEAFF
J gene: TRBJ2-1; clone size: many; V gene: TRBV20-1; D gene: NA; CDR3 DNA: TGCAGTGCTAGAGATCTACCGGGCGAGCAGTTCTTC; CDR3 protein: CSARDLPGEQFF
J gene: TRBJ2-5; clone size: NA; V gene: TRBV14; D gene: NA; CDR3 DNA: TGTGCCAGCAGCCAAGGCCGCGGCGGGGTTGAAGAGACCCAGTACTTC; CDR3 protein: CASSQGRGGVEETQYF
J gene: TRBJ2-2; clone size: few; V gene: TRBV12-3/TRBV12-4; D gene: NA; CDR3 DNA: TGTGCCAGCAGCCGCGGTGGCGGGGAGCTGTTTTTT; CDR3 protein: CASSRGGGELFF
J gene: TRBJ1-5; clone size: many; V gene: TRBV15; D gene: NA; CDR3 DNA: TGTGCCACCAGCAAGGAGACCAATCAGCCCCAGCATTTT; CDR3 protein: CATSKETNQPQHF
J gene: TRBJ2-1; clone size: NA; V gene: TRBV10-3; D gene: TRBD1; CDR3 DNA: TGTGCCATCAACGACAGGGCATACAATGAGCAGTTCTTC; CDR3 protein: CAINDRAYNEQFF
J gene: TRBJ2-7; clone size: many; V gene: TRBV7-8; D gene: TRBD2; CDR3 DNA: TGTGCCAGCAGCTTAAATCCTAGCGGGATGCTCGAGCAGTACTTC; CDR3 protein: CASSLNPSGMLEQYF
J gene: TRBJ2-7; clone size: many; V gene: TRBV6-1; D gene: NA; CDR3 DNA: TGTGCCAGCAGTGAAGTGAATTCCTTCTCCTACGAGCAGTACTTC; CDR3 protein: CASSEVNSFSYEQYF
J gene: TRBJ2-3; clone size: NA; V gene: TRBV9; D gene: TRBD2; CDR3 DNA: TGTGCCAGCAGCGGGAGCGGGAGCATAGATACGCAGTATTTT; CDR3 protein: CASSGSGSIDTQYF
J gene: TRBJ2-3; clone size: NA; V gene: TRBV29-1; D gene: NA; CDR3 DNA: TGCAGCGTTTTAGGGACGGGCCCAGATACGCAGTATTTT; CDR3 protein: CSVLGTGPDTQYF
J gene: TRBJ2-5; clone size: few; V gene: TRBV28; D gene: NA; CDR3 DNA: TGTGCCAGCAGCTCCGTGACACTGACGGTGGAGACCCAGTACTTC; CDR3 protein: CASSSVTLTVETQYF
J gene: TRBJ1-1; clone size: many; V gene: TRBV27; D gene: TRBD1; CDR3 DNA: TGTGCCAGCAGGGCACAGGGGGCGGACACTGAAGCTTTCTTT; CDR3 protein: CASRAQGADTEAFF
J gene: TRBJ2-2; clone size: few; V gene: TRBV30; D gene: NA; CDR3 DNA: TGTGCCTGGAGTGGCGAGTATAGGAACACCGGGGAGCTGTTTTTT; CDR3 protein: CAWSGEYRNTGELFF
J gene: TRBJ1-2; clone size: NA; V gene: TRBV7-2; D gene: TRBD1; CDR3 DNA: TGTGCCAGCATACCGACAGGGCCCGTGGGTGGCTACACCTTC; CDR3 protein: CASIPTGPVGGYTF
J gene: TRBJ2-5; clone size: NA; V gene: TRBV20-1; D gene: TRBD1; CDR3 DNA: TGCAGTGCTACAGACAGGGGGCGGAACCAAGAGACCCAGTACTTC; CDR3 protein: CSATDRGRNQETQYF
J gene: TRBJ2-4; clone size: few; V gene: TRBV5-1; D gene: NA; CDR3 DNA: TGCGCCAGCAGCTTGGGCCACGAGGGGAAAAACATTCAGTACTTC; CDR3 protein: CASSLGHEGKNIQYF
J gene: TRBJ2-7; clone size: many; V gene: TRBV12-3/TRBV12-4; D gene: NA; CDR3 DNA: TGTGCCAGCAGTTTCAACGGGAGAGACTACGAGCAGTACTTC; CDR3 protein: CASSFNGRDYEQYF
J gene: TRBJ2-7; clone size: few; V gene: TRBV19; D gene: TRBD1; CDR3 DNA: TGTGCCAGTAGCCCGGGACAGACCAACTACGAGCAGTACTTC; CDR3 protein: CASSPGQTNYEQYF
J gene: TRBJ2-3; clone size: NA; V gene: TRBV7-2; D gene: TRBD2; CDR3 DNA: TGTGCCAGCAGCCCCCTAGCGGGAGGGCCAAATACGCAGTATTTT; CDR3 protein: CASSPLAGGPNTQYF
J gene: TRBJ1-3; clone size: NA; V gene: TRBV5-1; D gene: NA; CDR3 DNA: TGCGCCAGCAGCTCCCGGACAGCGGACTCTGGAAACACCATATATTTT; CDR3 protein: CASSSRTADSGNTIYF
J gene: TRBJ1-3; clone size: few; V gene: TRBV10-2; D gene: NA; CDR3 DNA: TGCGCCAGCAGTGAGGCTCCCGGGACAGGAAACACCATATATTTT; CDR3 protein: CASSEAPGTGNTIYF
J gene: TRBJ2-2; clone size: NA; V gene: TRBV11-2; D gene: NA; CDR3 DNA: TGTGCCAGCAGCTCCCCGAAATGGGCCTCCGGGGAGCTGTTTTTT; CDR3 protein: CASSSPKWASGELFF
J gene: TRBJ2-2; clone size: few; V gene: TRBV6-1; D gene: NA; CDR3 DNA: TGTGCCAGCAGGTCCCACATCACCGGGGAGCTGTTTTTT; CDR3 protein: CASRSHITGELFF
J gene: TRBJ2-3; clone size: few; V gene: TRBV5-1; D gene: NA; CDR3 DNA: TGCGCCAGCGTCGATTTGCTCCGCACAGATACGCAGTATTTT; CDR3 protein: CASVDLLRTDTQYF
J gene: TRBJ2-1; clone size: NA; V gene: TRBV20-1; D gene: TRBD1; CDR3 DNA: TGCAGTGCTACGACACCTCAGGGGGCGGCCTACAATGAGCAGTTCTTC; CDR3 protein: CSATTPQGAAYNEQFF
J gene: TRBJ2-5; clone size: many; V gene: TRBV7-2; D gene: NA; CDR3 DNA: TGTGCCAGCGCTAATAAAGGGGGAGGAATAGTCGAGACCCAGTACTTC; CDR3 protein: CASANKGGGIVETQYF
J gene: TRBJ2-1; clone size: NA; V gene: TRBV27; D gene: TRBD2; CDR3 DNA: TGTGCCAGCAGCAGAGCGGGGGACTACAATGAGCAGTTCTTC; CDR3 protein: CASSRAGDYNEQFF
J gene: TRBJ1-6; clone size: many; V gene: TRBV6-5; D gene: TRBD1; CDR3 DNA: TGTGCCAGCAGTTACTTATCACCGGGACAGGGGAATTCACCCCTCCACTTT; CDR3 protein: CASSYLSPGQGNSPLHF
J gene: TRBJ1-6; clone size: NA; V gene: TRBV7-9; D gene: NA; CDR3 DNA: TGTGCCAGCAGCTTAACCCCCAGGGTTGGGTCACCCCTCCACTTT; CDR3 protein: CASSLTPRVGSPLHF
J gene: TRBJ1-4; clone size: NA; V gene: TRBV9; D gene: NA; CDR3 DNA: TGTGCCAGCAGGCCCGGGTACCAGACGGGAAAACTGTTTTTT; CDR3 protein: CASRPGYQTGKLFF
J gene: TRBJ2-7; clone size: NA; V gene: TRBV7-2; D gene: NA; CDR3 DNA: TGTGCCAGCAGCTCAAGAACGAACTACGAGCAGTACTTC; CDR3 protein: CASSSRTNYEQYF
J gene: TRBJ2-1; clone size: many; V gene: TRBV18; D gene: NA; CDR3 DNA: TGTGCCAGCTCACCGAATAGCGGCTACAATGAGCAGTTCTTC; CDR3 protein: CASSPNSGYNEQFF
J gene: TRBJ2-1; clone size: few; V gene: TRBV28; D gene: TRBD2; CDR3 DNA: TGTGCCAGCATGCCCTCGCTAGCGGTTAAGAATGAGCAGTTCTTC; CDR3 protein: CASMPSLAVKNEQFF
J gene: TRBJ1-1; clone size: few; V gene: TRBV6-6; D gene: NA; CDR3 DNA: TGTGCCAGCAGTTACTCCCGATTACAGGCTTTCTTT; CDR3 protein: CASSYSRLQAFF
J gene: TRBJ1-1; clone size: few; V gene: TRBV7-9; D gene: TRBD1; CDR3 DNA: TGTGCCAGCAGCACACAGACAGGGGGCAACACTGAAGCTTTCTTT; CDR3 protein: CASSTQTGGNTEAFF
J gene: TRBJ1-2; clone size: few; V gene: TRBV12-3/TRBV12-4; D gene: NA; CDR3 DNA: TGTGCCAGCAGTTCGTGGGAACTAAAGCGTGGCTACACCTTC; CDR3 protein: CASSSWELKRGYTF
J gene: TRBJ2-5; clone size: NA; V gene: TRBV13; D gene: TRBD1; CDR3 DNA: TGTGCCAGCAGCAGACGGACAGGGCGTTTCCAAGAGACCCAGTACTTC; CDR3 protein: CASSRRTGRFQETQYF
J gene: TRBJ1-1; clone size: NA; V gene: TRBV19; D gene: NA; CDR3 DNA: TGTGCCAGTAGCCTCTCCGGGGGCTCCACTGAAGCTTTCTTT; CDR3 protein: CASSLSGGSTEAFF
J gene: TRBJ1-2; clone size: many; V gene: TRBV5-1; D gene: NA; CDR3 DNA: TGCGCCAGCAGCCCCCGTACAGACCGAGGCTATGGCTACACCTTC; CDR3 protein: CASSPRTDRGYGYTF
J gene: TRBJ1-1; clone size: NA; V gene: TRBV28; D gene: NA; CDR3 DNA: TGTGCCAGCAGTTTATTTGCAAGAAACACTGAAGCTTTCTTT; CDR3 protein: CASSLFARNTEAFF
J gene: TRBJ2-5; clone size: NA; V gene: TRBV5-1; D gene: TRBD2; CDR3 DNA: TGCGCCAGCAGCCCCCATACTAGCGGGGGAAGGGCCCAGTACTTC; CDR3 protein: CASSPHTSGGRAQYF